This T cell receptor (beta chain) came from a study of Ad26.COV2.S vaccination and SARS-CoV-2 variants. Study results and caveats: Substantial post-vaccination breadth of spike-specific CD8+ and CD4+ T cell responses was reported.

With respect to this clone: Its antigen is undetermined.

CDR3 length equals 15 residues. Germline loops: CDR1 MNHNS, CDR2 SASEGT. V dropped 2 bases and J dropped 3 bases, with 11 bases sitting between them. Data came from immunoSEQ multiplex PCR; TCRdb stores just in-frame clones and leaves some out. Here the sample spans a few hundred thousand clones, around 87% being singletons. Treatment reported: over 15 received Ad26.COV2.S at low or high dose, single or two shots; roughly five received placebo; per-sample allocation not given. Samples analyzed were those drawn on day 63 after the first vaccine or placebo injection. The rearrangement links TRBV6-1 to TRBJ1-5; D gene ambiguous. Material: peripheral blood, obtained in a trial of Ad26.COV2.S vaccine versus placebo. This TCR was sampled from a person aged 18-60 years who received the Ad26.COV2.S COVID-19 vaccine or a placebo. This CDR3 reads CASSEWKGYNQPQHF. DNA for the CDR3: TGTGCCAGCAGTGAATGGAAGGGCTACAATCAGCCCCAGCATTTT.